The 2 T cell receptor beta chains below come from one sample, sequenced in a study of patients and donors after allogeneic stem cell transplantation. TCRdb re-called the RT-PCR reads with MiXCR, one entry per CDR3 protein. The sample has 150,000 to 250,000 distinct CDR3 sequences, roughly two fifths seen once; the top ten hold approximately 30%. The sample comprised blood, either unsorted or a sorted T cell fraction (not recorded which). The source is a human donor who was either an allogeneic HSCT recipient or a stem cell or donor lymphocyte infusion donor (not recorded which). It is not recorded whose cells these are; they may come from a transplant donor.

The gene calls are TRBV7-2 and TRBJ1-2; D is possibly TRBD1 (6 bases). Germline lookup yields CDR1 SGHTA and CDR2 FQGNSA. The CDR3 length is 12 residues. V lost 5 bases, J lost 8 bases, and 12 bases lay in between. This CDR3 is CASSRDIGGYTF. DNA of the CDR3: TGTGCCAGCAGCCGGGACATTGGCGGCTACACCTTC.

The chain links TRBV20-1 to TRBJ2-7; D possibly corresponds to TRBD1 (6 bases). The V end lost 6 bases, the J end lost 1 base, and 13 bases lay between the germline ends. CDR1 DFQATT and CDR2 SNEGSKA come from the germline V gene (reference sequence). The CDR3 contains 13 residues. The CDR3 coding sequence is TGCAGTGCCAGGGGACGGGATTCCTACGAGCAGTACTTC. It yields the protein CSARGRDSYEQYF.